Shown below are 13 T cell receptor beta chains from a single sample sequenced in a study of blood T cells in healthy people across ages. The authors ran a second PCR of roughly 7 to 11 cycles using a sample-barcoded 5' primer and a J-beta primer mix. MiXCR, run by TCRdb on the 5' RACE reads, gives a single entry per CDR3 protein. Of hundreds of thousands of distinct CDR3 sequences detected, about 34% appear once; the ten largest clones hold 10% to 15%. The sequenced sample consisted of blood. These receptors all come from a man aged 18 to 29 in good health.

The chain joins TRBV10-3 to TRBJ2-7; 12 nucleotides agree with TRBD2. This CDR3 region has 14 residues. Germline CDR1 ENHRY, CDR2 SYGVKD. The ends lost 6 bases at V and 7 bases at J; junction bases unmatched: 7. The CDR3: CAIRRTSGMNEQYF. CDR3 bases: TGTGCCATCAGAAGGACTAGCGGGATGAATGAGCAGTACTTC.

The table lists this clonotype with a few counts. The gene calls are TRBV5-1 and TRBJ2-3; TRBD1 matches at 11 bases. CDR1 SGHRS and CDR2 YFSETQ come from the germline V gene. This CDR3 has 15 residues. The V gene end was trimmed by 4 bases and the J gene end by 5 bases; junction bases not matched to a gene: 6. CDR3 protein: CASSHPGQGEDTQYF. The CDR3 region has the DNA TGCGCCAGCAGCCACCCGGGACAGGGGGAAGATACGCAGTATTTT. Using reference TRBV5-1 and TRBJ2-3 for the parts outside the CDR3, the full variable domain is KAGVTQTPRYLIKTRGQQVTLSCSPISGHRSVSWYQQTPGQGLQFLFEYFSETQRNKGNFPGRFSGRQFSNSRSEMNVSTLELGDSALYLCASSHPGQGEDTQYFGPGTRLTVL.

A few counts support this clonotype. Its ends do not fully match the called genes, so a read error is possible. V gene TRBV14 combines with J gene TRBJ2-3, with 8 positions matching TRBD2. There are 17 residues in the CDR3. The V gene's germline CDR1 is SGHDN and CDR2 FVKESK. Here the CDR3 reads CASRQGLSGGPADTQYF. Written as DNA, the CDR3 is TGTGCCAGCAGACAAGGTCTGAGCGGGGGCCCCGCGGATACGCAGTATTTT.

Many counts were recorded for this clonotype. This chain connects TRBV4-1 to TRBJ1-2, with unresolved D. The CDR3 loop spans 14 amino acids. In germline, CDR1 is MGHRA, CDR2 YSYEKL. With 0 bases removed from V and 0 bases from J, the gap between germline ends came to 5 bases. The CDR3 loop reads CASSQDRTNYGYTF. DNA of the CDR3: TGCGCCAGCAGCCAAGACAGAACTAACTATGGCTACACCTTC.

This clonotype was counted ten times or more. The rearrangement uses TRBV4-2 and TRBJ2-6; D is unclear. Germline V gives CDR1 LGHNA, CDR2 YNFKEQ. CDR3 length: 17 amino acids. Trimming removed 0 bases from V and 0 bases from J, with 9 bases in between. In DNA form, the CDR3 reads TGTGCCAGCAGCCAAGAAGATCTGAACTCTGGGGCCAACGTCCTGACTTTC. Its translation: CASSQEDLNSGANVLTF.

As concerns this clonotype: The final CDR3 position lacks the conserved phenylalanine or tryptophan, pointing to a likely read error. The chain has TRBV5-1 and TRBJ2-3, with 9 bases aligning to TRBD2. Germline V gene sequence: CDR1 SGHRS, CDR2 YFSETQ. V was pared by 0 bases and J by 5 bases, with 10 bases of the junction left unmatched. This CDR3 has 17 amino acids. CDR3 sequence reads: CASSLEGGGGAEDTQYL. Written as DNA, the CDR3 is TGCGCCAGCAGCTTGGAGGGGGGCGGGGGGGCCGAAGATACGCAGTATCTT.

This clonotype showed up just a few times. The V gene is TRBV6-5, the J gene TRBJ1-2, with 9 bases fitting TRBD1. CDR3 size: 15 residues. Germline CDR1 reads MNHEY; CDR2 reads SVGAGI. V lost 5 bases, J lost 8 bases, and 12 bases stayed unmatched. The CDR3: CASSPSDRGRLGYTF. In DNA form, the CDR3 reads TGTGCCAGCAGTCCGAGCGACAGGGGGAGGTTGGGCTACACCTTC.

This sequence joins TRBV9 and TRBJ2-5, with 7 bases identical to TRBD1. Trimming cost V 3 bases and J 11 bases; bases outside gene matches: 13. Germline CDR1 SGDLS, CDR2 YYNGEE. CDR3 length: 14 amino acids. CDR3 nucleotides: TGTGCCAGCAGCGCGGGACAGCTATACAATAAGCAGTACTTC. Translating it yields CASSAGQLYNKQYF.

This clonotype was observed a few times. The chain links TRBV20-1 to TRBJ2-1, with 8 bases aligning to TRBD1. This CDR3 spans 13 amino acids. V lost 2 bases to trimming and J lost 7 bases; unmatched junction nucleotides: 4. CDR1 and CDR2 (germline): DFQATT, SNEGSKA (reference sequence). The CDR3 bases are TGCAGTGCTAGAAAGGACAGGGCGAATGAGCAGTTCTTC. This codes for CSARKDRANEQFF.

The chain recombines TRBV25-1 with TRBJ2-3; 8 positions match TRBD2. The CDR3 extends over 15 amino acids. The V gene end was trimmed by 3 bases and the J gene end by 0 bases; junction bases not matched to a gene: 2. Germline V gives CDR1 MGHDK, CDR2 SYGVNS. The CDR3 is CASSDLAGSTDTQYF. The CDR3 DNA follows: TGTGCCAGCAGTGATCTAGCGGGTAGCACAGATACGCAGTATTTT.

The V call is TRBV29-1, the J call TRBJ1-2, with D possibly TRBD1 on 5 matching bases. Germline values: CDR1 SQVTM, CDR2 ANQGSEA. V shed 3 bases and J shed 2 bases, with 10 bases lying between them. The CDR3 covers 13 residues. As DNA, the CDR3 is TGCAGCGTTGAGAAAGGGGTAAACTATGGCTACACCTTC. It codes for CSVEKGVNYGYTF. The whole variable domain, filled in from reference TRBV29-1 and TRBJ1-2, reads SAVISQKPSRDICQRGTSLTIQCQVDSQVTMMFWYRQQPGQSLTLIATANQGSEATYESGFVIDKFPISRPNLTFSTLTVSNMSPEDSSIYLCSVEKGVNYGYTFGSGTRLTVV.

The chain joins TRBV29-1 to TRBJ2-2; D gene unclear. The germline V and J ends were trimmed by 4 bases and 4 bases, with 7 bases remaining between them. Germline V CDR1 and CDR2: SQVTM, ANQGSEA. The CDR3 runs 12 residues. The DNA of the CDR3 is TGCAGCGTTGCCCTAGGCACCGGGGAGCTGTTTTTT. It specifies CSVALGTGELFF.

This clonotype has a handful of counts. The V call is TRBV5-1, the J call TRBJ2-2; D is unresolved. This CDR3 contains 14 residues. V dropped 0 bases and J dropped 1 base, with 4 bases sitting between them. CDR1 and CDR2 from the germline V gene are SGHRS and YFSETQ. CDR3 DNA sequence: TGCGCCAGCAGCTTGGAACTGAACACCGGGGAGCTGTTTTTT. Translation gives CASSLELNTGELFF.